Presented here are 28 T cell receptor beta chains from one specimen sequenced in a study of CD8 T cells in Susac syndrome (dated by TCRdb to between 2017 and 2020). The method behind the library was the immunoSEQ multiplex PCR assay. RNA was extracted using the RNeasy kit, and about 0.5 to 1 ug of the RNA was reverse transcribed with random hexamers. The raw public reads went through TCRdb reprocessing: fastp at Q25, MiXCR clone calling, in-frame beta chains kept. CDR3 protein sequences are deduplicated, and each keeps its most common genes and DNA. The sample table shows about 120,000 distinct CDR3 sequences, and around 90% are seen once. Approximately 0.12% of the sample comes from the top ten. The sequenced sample was CD8+ T cells from PBMCs. Receptor source: a human donor in good health.

The chain has TRBV19 and TRBJ2-6; D unclear. The CDR3 is 18 residues long. V was shortened by 1 base and J by 2 bases, with 15 bases between the two germline ends. The germline V gene encodes CDR1 LNHDA and CDR2 SQIVND (reference sequence). CDR3: CASSIVQLLGTGANVLTF. CDR3 coding DNA: TGTGCCAGTAGTATAGTACAGCTCCTAGGCACTGGGGCCAACGTCCTGACTTTC.

The chain carries TRBV12-3 or TRBV12-4 and TRBJ2-5, with 7 bases aligning to TRBD1. Trimming cost V 5 bases and J 1 base; bases outside gene matches: 7. The CDR3 has 15 residues. The CDR3 sequence: CASSVGQAIQETQYF. In DNA, the CDR3 is TGTGCCAGCAGTGTCGGACAGGCGATCCAAGAGACCCAGTACTTC.

This clonotype occurred once. This chain joins TRBV6-2 or TRBV6-3 and TRBJ1-1; D is unresolved. The CDR3 extends over 13 amino acids. Germline V CDR1 and CDR2: MNHEY, SVGEGT. V lost 2 bases to trimming and J lost 2 bases, with 6 bases between them. CDR3 loop: CASSYHPNTEAFF. DNA for the CDR3: TGTGCCAGCAGTTACCATCCTAACACTGAAGCTTTCTTT.

This rearrangement joins TRBV19 to TRBJ1-5, with a weak D call TRBD1 (5 bases). Trimming cost V 7 bases and J 1 base, with 14 bases left between them. The CDR3 has 15 residues. CDR1 is LNHDA and CDR2 is SQIVND in the germline V gene (reference sequence). CDR3 loop: CASTRRRESNQPQHF. In DNA, the CDR3 is TGTGCCAGTACCCGGCGCAGGGAGAGCAATCAGCCCCAGCATTTT.

This chain joins TRBV19 and TRBJ2-7; D not resolved. This CDR3 is built from 13 residues. Deletions cut 3 bases from V and 2 bases from J, with 8 bases between. The germline CDR1 and CDR2 sequences are LNHDA and SQIVND (reference sequence). The CDR3 sequence is CASSMPGTYEQYF. CDR3 nucleotides: TGTGCCAGTAGTATGCCCGGAACCTACGAGCAGTACTTC.

The rearrangement joins TRBV7-3 to TRBJ1-4; D gene ambiguous. CDR1 and CDR2 (germline): SGHTA, FQGTGA. V dropped 2 bases and J dropped 4 bases, with 8 bases sitting between them. The CDR3 sequence is 14 residues long. The CDR3 protein is CASSLLRNNEKLFF. In nucleotides, the CDR3 is TGTGCCAGCAGCTTACTTCGCAATAATGAAAAACTGTTTTTT. The variable domain in full, with the rest retrieved from reference TRBV7-3 and TRBJ1-4, is GAGVSQTPSNKVTEKGKYVELRCDPISGHTALYWYRQSLGQGPEFLIYFQGTGAADDSGLPNDRFFAVRPEGSVSTLKIQRTERGDSAVYLCASSLLRNNEKLFFGSGTQLSVL.

The chain combines TRBV23-1 with TRBJ2-7; 7 bases line up with TRBD1. TRBV23-1 is designated an ORF whose function remains uncertain. V was pared by 2 bases and J by 4 bases, with 11 bases of the junction left unmatched. The CDR3 spans 16 residues. The CDR3 here is CASSQKPTGQQYEQYF. The CDR3 DNA follows: TGCGCCAGCAGTCAAAAACCGACGGGACAGCAATACGAGCAGTACTTC.

The chain uses TRBV30 and TRBJ2-2; 9 nucleotides line up with TRBD1. CDR1 GTSNPN and CDR2 SVGIG come from the germline V gene (reference sequence). The CDR3 is 15 amino acids. V was pared by 3 bases and J by 6 bases, with 8 bases of the junction left unmatched. CDR3 sequence (DNA): TGTGCCTGGAGCCGCCTACAGGGGGCGGCCGGGGAGCTGTTTTTT. This sequence encodes CAWSRLQGAAGELFF.

This clonotype is a singleton in its sample. The chain employs TRBV7-8 and TRBJ2-5; TRBD1 might be the D (6 bases). CDR3 length: 12 amino acids. Germline V lookup: CDR1 SGHVS, CDR2 FQNEAQ. V dropped 5 bases and J dropped 5 bases, with 9 bases sitting between them. CDR3: CASSQGYETQYF. The CDR3 DNA follows: TGTGCCAGCAGCCAGGGGTATGAGACCCAGTACTTC.

The gene calls are TRBV20-1 and TRBJ1-1; no clear D. V was cut by 3 bases and J by 1 base, with 12 bases left in between. This CDR3 has 14 amino acids. CDR1 is DFQATT and CDR2 is SNEGSKA in the germline V gene (reference sequence). CDR3 bases: TGCAGTGCTAGCTTCGCAGGTGAGAACACTGAAGCTTTCTTT. Its translation: CSASFAGENTEAFF.

V is TRBV19 and J is TRBJ2-2; TRBD1 aligns across 9 bases. This CDR3 comprises 17 residues. Germline loops: CDR1 LNHDA, CDR2 SQIVND (reference sequence). V lost 5 bases and J lost 2; bases outside the gene matches: 9. The CDR3 nucleotides are TGTGCCAGTAGTCCTCGGCGGACAGGGGTTAACACCGGGGAGCTGTTTTTT. It is translated as CASSPRRTGVNTGELFF.

This sequence joins TRBV7-9 and TRBJ1-3; a possible D gene is TRBD1 (6 bases). Germline CDR1 and CDR2: SEHNR and FQNEAQ (reference sequence). The CDR3 has 17 residues. V lost 3 bases and J lost 0, with 15 bases in between. The CDR3 region is CASSLVLGGASGNTIYF. CDR3 in DNA: TGTGCCAGCAGCTTGGTTCTCGGGGGGGCCTCTGGAAACACCATATATTTT.

Only one count was recorded for this clonotype. This chain's CDR3 is CASSAGRGGLGEQFF. The CDR3 DNA is TGTGCCAGCAGCGCAGGTAGGGGAGGGTTGGGTGAGCAGTTCTTC. This chain links TRBV5-4 with TRBJ2-1, with 7 bases aligning to TRBD2. The germline V gene has CDR1 SGHNT and CDR2 YYREEE (reference sequence). Trimming removed 4 bases from V and 9 bases from J; junction bases left unmatched: 13. The length of the CDR3 is 15 residues.

The sample holds a few counts of this clonotype. The chain couples TRBV29-1 to TRBJ1-5; the D is unclear. Trimming left V 7 bases short and J 0 bases short, with 10 bases between. Germline V gives CDR1 SQVTM, CDR2 ANQGSEA. The CDR3 length is 13 residues. The CDR3 loop reads CSAQENSNQPQHF. The CDR3, as DNA: TGCAGCGCCCAAGAGAATAGCAATCAGCCCCAGCATTTT.

This sequence joins TRBV30 and TRBJ1-1; no firm D call. The CDR3 has 12 amino acids. V was trimmed by 3 bases and J by 5 bases, leaving 10 bases between them. Germline CDR1 is GTSNPN and CDR2 is SVGIG (reference sequence). The CDR3 reads CAWREGRTEAFF. In nucleotides, the CDR3 is TGTGCCTGGAGAGAAGGGCGTACTGAAGCTTTCTTT.

The chain recombines TRBV5-1 with TRBJ1-2; D perhaps matches TRBD1 (5 bases). In germline, CDR1 is SGHRS, CDR2 YFSETQ. V was shortened by 0 bases and J by 3 bases, with 9 bases between the two germline ends. CDR3 length: 14 residues. CDR3 DNA sequence: TGCGCCAGCAGCTTGGCGGGGGACGACTATGGCTACACCTTC. It encodes CASSLAGDDYGYTF.

The genes are TRBV3-1 and TRBJ2-4, with a tentative D call TRBD2 (6 bases). Trimming left V 5 bases short and J 7 bases short, with 21 bases between. The length of the CDR3 is 16 residues. In germline, CDR1 is LGHDT, CDR2 YNNKEL (reference sequence). The CDR3 DNA sequence: TGTGCCAGCAGCTCCCGCGGGCTAGGGAGGTTGAACATTCAGTACTTC. Its protein is CASSSRGLGRLNIQYF.

The V gene is TRBV24-1, the J gene TRBJ2-2, with D uncertain. This CDR3 comprises 14 residues. With 4 bases removed from V and 5 bases from J, the gap between germline ends came to 10 bases. The germline V gene has CDR1 KGHDR and CDR2 SFDVKD. The CDR3 nucleotides read TGTGCCACCAGTGAATCGGACCGGACCGGGGAGCTGTTTTTT. It specifies CATSESDRTGELFF.

This chain connects TRBV21-1 to TRBJ2-7. TRBV21-1 is given as a pseudogene. The CDR3 is 16 residues long. The CDR3 region has the DNA TGTGCCAGCAGCAAAGCGCTGTCTTTGACCCTATACGAGCAGTACTTC. Its protein product is CASSKALSLTLYEQYF.

This chain joins TRBV7-3 and TRBJ2-3; 10 bases map to TRBD2. The CDR3 covers 13 residues. The V gene end was trimmed by 5 bases and the J gene end by 13 bases; junction bases not matched to a gene: 9. Looked up from germline, CDR1 is SGHTA and CDR2 is FQGTGA. The CDR3 nucleotides read TGTGCCAGCAGCCCGTTGGTAGCGGGGGGCAAGTATTTT. Translation gives CASSPLVAGGKYF.

The chain employs TRBV9 and TRBJ2-5; maybe TRBD1 (6 bases). V was cut by 0 bases and J by 1 base, with 10 bases left in between. The CDR3 is 15 residues long. Germline V gene sequence: CDR1 SGDLS, CDR2 YYNGEE. CDR3 region: CASSVAGQSQETQYF. DNA for the CDR3: TGTGCCAGCAGCGTAGCCGGACAGTCCCAAGAGACCCAGTACTTC.

The chain combines TRBV4-1 with TRBJ2-1; 9 bases fit TRBD2. Per the germline V gene, CDR1 is MGHRA and CDR2 is YSYEKL. V dropped 0 bases and J dropped 3; count of bases not matched to a gene: 12. The CDR3 covers 19 residues. For the CDR3, the DNA is TGCGCCAGCAGCCAAGACCCTTCAGCCCATAGCGGGAGCTACAATGAGCAGTTCTTC. Encoded protein: CASSQDPSAHSGSYNEQFF.

V and J are TRBV4-2 and TRBJ2-3, with D possibly being TRBD2 (6 bases). Germline-derived CDR1 and CDR2 are LGHNA and YNFKEQ. CDR3 length equals 15 residues. V was shortened by 5 bases and J by 5 bases, with 17 bases between the two germline ends. The CDR3: CASSSAGGGQDTQYF. Here the CDR3 DNA reads TGTGCCAGCAGCTCCGCTGGCGGAGGGCAAGATACGCAGTATTTT.

The rearrangement joins TRBV5-1 to TRBJ1-1; a weak D match, TRBD1 (5 bases). Deletions cut 3 bases from V and 3 bases from J, with 12 bases between. The CDR3 covers 14 residues. Germline loops: CDR1 SGHRS, CDR2 YFSETQ. The CDR3 DNA reads TGCGCCAGCAGCTCACCAGGGTCTTACACTGAAGCTTTCTTT. It is translated as CASSSPGSYTEAFF.

The chain is built from TRBV20-1 and TRBJ1-1, with D unclear. V dropped 0 bases and J dropped 0 bases, with 8 bases sitting between them. The CDR3 extends over 14 amino acids. Germline values: CDR1 DFQATT, CDR2 SNEGSKA (reference sequence). The CDR3 sequence is CSARDPGLNTEAFF. The CDR3 coding sequence is TGCAGTGCTAGAGATCCCGGGCTGAACACTGAAGCTTTCTTT.

The CDR3 loop reads CASTLGRSGDTEAFF. CDR3 bases: TGTGCCAGTACCCTAGGGCGTTCAGGGGACACTGAAGCTTTCTTT. The chain links TRBV19 to TRBJ1-1; a weak D match, TRBD1 (6 bases). From germline, CDR1 is LNHDA and CDR2 SQIVND (reference sequence). The length of the CDR3 is 15 residues. V lost 7 bases and J lost 3, with 18 bases in between.

The chain combines TRBV7-2 with TRBJ2-1, with TRBD2 identical over 9 bases. Germline CDR1 SGHTA, CDR2 FQGNSA. This CDR3 region has 18 residues. The V segment lost 5 bases and the J segment 6 bases; nucleotides outside the gene matches: 17. The CDR3 region has the DNA TGTGCCAGCAGCCCCGCCCCCCTTAGCGGGGGTTTGGCCAATGAGCAGTTCTTC. The encoded protein is CASSPAPLSGGLANEQFF.

The genes are TRBV7-2 and TRBJ2-5, with 14 bases lining up with TRBD2. The V and J ends lost 5 bases and 5 bases, in that order; junction bases with no gene match: 4. Per germline, CDR1 SGHTA and CDR2 FQGNSA. This CDR3 has 15 amino acids. CDR3 sequence: CASSLRLAGGETQYF. The CDR3 nucleotides are TGTGCCAGCAGCCTTAGACTAGCGGGAGGGGAGACCCAGTACTTC.